One sample yielded the 13 T cell receptor beta chains listed below, sequenced in a study of vaccination effects on CD4 cells after COVID-19. Generated by immunoSEQ multiplex PCR, the TCRdb table keeps only in-frame clones and is missing some. This table has fewer than 90,000 clones, around 74% appearing once. Sequencing in the ViraFEST assay came after antigen-specific CD4+ T cells had been expanded with viral peptide pools, which were used to stimulate PBMC. Investigators separated out CD4+ T cells once about 10 days of culture had passed. The participants, recipients of two vaccine doses, got either BNT162b2 or mRNA-1273. Their recognized antigens are unknown. The source was CD4+ T cells from PBMCs cultured with HCoV-OC43 spike peptides, collected after COVID-19 vaccination. As for subset: HCoV-OC43 spike overlapping peptide pool stimulation. These receptors all come from a human donor who received a COVID-19 vaccine.

The rearrangement joins TRBV5-1 to TRBJ1-2; D gene uncertain. Between the trimmed V and J ends, which lost 2 bases and 6 bases, there was a span of 14 bases. The CDR3 is 14 residues long. Germline V gene data show CDR1 as SGHRS and CDR2 as YFSETQ. The CDR3 protein is CASSFRDIKNGYTF. Here the CDR3 DNA reads TGCGCCAGCAGCTTCCGGGATATCAAAAATGGCTACACCTTC.

The chain employs TRBV28 and TRBJ1-6, with TRBD1 matching 9 bases. The trim removed 7 bases at V and 8 bases at J, leaving 12 bases unmatched. CDR1 MDHEN and CDR2 SYDVKM come from the germline V gene. The CDR3 extends over 16 amino acids. The CDR3 protein is CASNSPGTGMYSPLHF. The CDR3 DNA reads TGTGCCAGCAATTCCCCCGGGACAGGGATGTATTCACCCCTCCACTTT.

The CDR3 region is CASSVVVTGELFF. CDR3 bases: TGTGCCAGCAGCGTAGTCGTCACCGGGGAGCTGTTTTTT. The gene calls are TRBV9 and TRBJ2-2; D is undetermined. Trimming shortened V by 0 bases and J by 4 bases, and 4 bases separated the two germline ends. This CDR3 is 13 amino acids long. Germline assignment: CDR1 SGDLS and CDR2 YYNGEE. The variable domain in full, with the rest retrieved from reference TRBV9 and TRBJ2-2, is DSGVTQTPKHLITATGQRVTLRCSPRSGDLSVYWYQQSLDQGLQFLIQYYNGEERAKGNILERFSAQQFPDLHSELNLSSLELGDSALYFCASSVVVTGELFFGEGSRLTVL.

This clone was seen just once. V is TRBV19 and J is TRBJ2-1, with TRBD1 identical over 11 bases. Germline lookup yields CDR1 LNHDA and CDR2 SQIVND (reference sequence). The CDR3 is 15 amino acids. V was clipped by 4 bases and J by 6 bases; unmatched bases: 5. The CDR3 spells CASSKGGTGGNEQFF. CDR3 in DNA: TGTGCCAGTAGTAAAGGAGGGACAGGGGGCAATGAGCAGTTCTTC.

This clone has just one count. The chain recombines TRBV5-6 with TRBJ2-2, with D perhaps given as TRBD1 or TRBD2 (6 bases each). CDR1 and CDR2 (germline): SGHDT, YYEEEE. This CDR3 contains 16 residues. Trimming stripped 1 base from V and 6 bases from J, with 16 bases between. The CDR3 DNA reads as TGTGCCAGCAGCTTGTATCACGCAGGGGAGGCCGGGGAGCTGTTTTTT. Translation gives CASSLYHAGEAGELFF.

The gene calls are TRBV5-5 and TRBJ2-7; unclear D gene. Per germline, CDR1 SGHKS and CDR2 YYEKEE (reference sequence). V was clipped by 2 bases and J by 1 base, with 19 bases between them. This CDR3 is built from 17 residues. CDR3 in amino acids: CASSFFVGPKDSYEQYV. The CDR3 DNA follows: TGTGCCAGCAGCTTTTTCGTCGGGCCCAAAGATTCCTACGAGCAGTACGTC.

The table lists this clone with a count of one. The chain couples TRBV3-1 (or the pseudogene TRBV3-2) to TRBJ1-2; D perhaps matches TRBD1 (5 bases). The germline CDR1 and CDR2 sequences are LGHDT and YNNKEL (reference sequence). This CDR3 region has 14 residues. Deletions cut 3 bases from V and 8 bases from J, with 16 bases between. The CDR3: CASSHTRLGGGYTF. The CDR3 DNA sequence: TGTGCCAGCAGCCATACGAGGTTGGGGGGGGGCTACACCTTC.

This chain connects TRBV18 to TRBJ1-5; D is possibly TRBD1 (5 bases). Trimming removed 6 bases at V and 2 bases at J, with 14 bases between. Germline V gives CDR1 KGHSH, CDR2 LQKENI. The CDR3 is made up of 15 amino acids. Here the CDR3 reads CASSLDGGGNQPQHF. The DNA for the CDR3 is TGTGCCAGCTCCCTTGACGGGGGAGGCAATCAGCCCCAGCATTTT.

In its sample, this clone was seen once. This chain joins TRBV5-1 and TRBJ2-3, with 10 bases matching TRBD2. Per the germline V gene, CDR1 is SGHRS and CDR2 is YFSETQ. The CDR3 runs 14 residues. Trimming cost V 4 bases and J 5 bases; bases outside gene matches: 4. The CDR3 is CASSRGTSEDTQYF. DNA of the CDR3: TGCGCCAGCAGCCGTGGGACTAGCGAAGATACGCAGTATTTT.

The chain uses TRBV29-1 and TRBJ2-5; D not certain. This CDR3 has 13 residues. The germline V gene has CDR1 SQVTM and CDR2 ANQGSEA. The germline V and J ends were trimmed by 6 bases and 5 bases, with 16 bases remaining between them. The CDR3 sequence: CSVGLGYDETQYF. CDR3 bases: TGCAGCGTCGGTCTAGGGTATGATGAGACCCAGTACTTC. The whole variable domain, filled in from reference TRBV29-1 and TRBJ2-5, reads SAVISQKPSRDICQRGTSLTIQCQVDSQVTMMFWYRQQPGQSLTLIATANQGSEATYESGFVIDKFPISRPNLTFSTLTVSNMSPEDSSIYLCSVGLGYDETQYFGPGTRLLVL.

This clone was seen only a few times. V gene TRBV1 combines with J gene TRBJ1-1; the table's TRBD1 call for D was not verified on the DNA. TRBV1 is a pseudogene segment. This CDR3 is 17 amino acids long. CDR3 loop: CTSSLPNDGTVNTEAFF. DNA for the CDR3: TGCACCAGCAGCCTCCCGAACGACGGGACAGTGAACACTGAAGCTTTCTTT.

This chain joins TRBV18 and TRBJ2-5; TRBD1 matches at 9 bases. The CDR3 is 15 residues long. V lost 1 base to trimming and J lost 5 bases; unmatched junction nucleotides: 5. Germline CDR1 KGHSH, CDR2 LQKENI. CDR3 loop: CASSPRTGAHETQYF. The DNA for the CDR3 is TGTGCCAGCTCACCACGGACAGGGGCCCATGAGACCCAGTACTTC.

The chain links TRBV30 to TRBJ2-2; TRBD1 is a possible D gene (6 bases). The CDR3 covers 14 residues. Per the germline V gene, CDR1 is GTSNPN and CDR2 is SVGIG (reference sequence). Trimming left V 7 bases short and J 2 bases short, with 14 bases between. The CDR3 sequence: CASQGPFNTGELFF. In nucleotides, the CDR3 is TGTGCCTCACAGGGCCCTTTTAACACCGGGGAGCTGTTTTTT.